A single sample is the source of the 13 T cell receptor beta chains below, sequenced in a study of vaccination and CD4 T cells after COVID-19. Antigen specificity for these receptors is unknown. Treatment indicated: roughly nine-day PBMC culture with coronavirus spike peptide pools or control peptides (ViraFEST assay). Researchers used the Oncomine TCR Beta short-read assay to sequence DNA from cultured CD4+ T cells. TCRdb re-called the PCR reads with MiXCR, one entry per CDR3 protein. This table holds about 11,000 distinct CDR3 sequences, around 40% found once. The sample consisted of CD4+ T cells from blood, cultured in vitro. These receptors were collected from a human donor who had recovered from COVID-19.

The chain employs TRBV24-1 and TRBJ2-3; no firm D call. The V end was cut by 4 bases, the J end by 0 bases, with 10 bases between. Germline V gives CDR1 KGHDR, CDR2 SFDVKD. The CDR3 is 15 residues long. CDR3 sequence: CATSEGYLSTDTQYF. The CDR3 DNA reads as TGTGCCACCAGTGAAGGCTACCTTAGCACAGATACGCAGTATTTT.

This clonotype was counted a few times. The V and J genes are TRBV7-8 and TRBJ1-2; 7 nucleotides match TRBD1. V lost 1 base, J lost 6 bases, and 20 bases stayed unmatched. CDR1 SGHVS and CDR2 FQNEAQ come from the germline V gene. The CDR3 extends over 19 amino acids. CDR3 bases: TGTGCCAGCAGCTTAGAGGCTCCGGGACAGAGCTTGAGAAGCGATGGCTACACCTTC. Its protein is CASSLEAPGQSLRSDGYTF. The full variable domain, completed using reference TRBV7-8 and TRBJ1-2, is GAGVSQSPRYKVAKRGQDVALRCDPISGHVSLFWYQQALGQGPEFLTYFQNEAQLDKSGLPSDRFFAERPEGSVSTLKIQRTQQEDSAVYLCASSLEAPGQSLRSDGYTFGSGTRLTVV.

In DNA, the CDR3 is TGTGCCAGCAGTTTGCATTCCTGGGCCACTGAAGCTTTCTTT. Residues: CASSLHSWATEAFF. V and J are TRBV12-3 or TRBV12-4 and TRBJ1-1; D unclear. Between the trimmed V and J ends, which lost 3 bases and 4 bases, there was a span of 12 bases. CDR3 length equals 14 residues.

The V and J genes are TRBV30 and TRBJ1-1, with a weak D call TRBD1 (6 bases). Trimming pared 0 bases from V and 11 bases from J, leaving 13 bases between. Germline V lookup: CDR1 GTSNPN, CDR2 SVGIG (reference sequence). The CDR3 length is 12 residues. As DNA, the CDR3 is TGTGCCTGGAGTGTATCCGGAGGGGGTGCTTTCTTT. This gives the protein CAWSVSGGGAFF.

The rearrangement links TRBV20-1 to TRBJ1-4; 7 bases are a match to TRBD1. J was trimmed by 17 bases and V by 1 base; bases with no gene match: 10. Germline CDR1 is DFQATT and CDR2 is SNEGSKA (reference sequence). The CDR3 covers 12 residues. CDR3 DNA sequence: TGCAGTGCTAGAGGAGACAGGGCCGAGCTCTTTTTT. This sequence encodes CSARGDRAELFF.

The chain couples TRBV7-2 to TRBJ2-3, with D possibly being TRBD1 (5 bases). There are 15 residues in the CDR3. The V gene's germline CDR1 is SGHTA and CDR2 FQGNSA. V was pared by 5 bases and J by 3 bases, with 15 bases between. CDR3 sequence reads: CASSRRVGRTDTQYF. The CDR3 DNA reads as TGTGCCAGCAGCCGCAGGGTAGGTCGGACAGATACGCAGTATTTT.

This clonotype has more than one count but fewer than ten. V usage is TRBV7-9 and J usage is TRBJ1-2, with D possibly being TRBD1 (5 bases). This CDR3 has 12 amino acids. Trimming left V 3 bases short and J 12 bases short, with 14 bases between. Germline loops: CDR1 SEHNR, CDR2 FQNEAQ (reference sequence). CDR3: CASSFPPGRDTF. CDR3 DNA: TGTGCCAGCAGCTTCCCCCCAGGGAGGGACACCTTC.

This clonotype appeared a few times. This chain joins TRBV7-2 and TRBJ2-7; the D gene is possibly TRBD1 (6 bases). V lost 4 bases and J lost 2, with 18 bases in between. CDR1 and CDR2 from the germline V gene are SGHTA and FQGNSA. This CDR3 contains 16 residues. In DNA form, the CDR3 reads TGTGCCAGCAGCTCCCAACAGGGTAGAGGAACCTACGAGCAGTACTTC. Translating gives CASSSQQGRGTYEQYF.

The rearrangement links TRBV10-3 to TRBJ1-1; possible D gene TRBD1, 5 bases. V lost 2 bases and J lost 12, with 16 bases in between. Germline-derived CDR1 and CDR2 are ENHRY and SYGVKD. The CDR3 is 13 amino acids. The CDR3 sequence is CAISEGGEGFTFF. CDR3 sequence (DNA): TGTGCCATCAGTGAGGGGGGTGAAGGGTTTACTTTCTTT.

This clonotype has more than one count but fewer than ten. V and J are TRBV24-1 and TRBJ1-5; D perhaps matches TRBD1 (5 bases). Trimming pared 7 bases from V and 3 bases from J, leaving 12 bases between. This CDR3 region has 14 residues. The germline CDR1 and CDR2 sequences are KGHDR and SFDVKD. The CDR3 is CATSAGAYNQPQHF. CDR3 nucleotides: TGTGCCACCAGCGCCGGGGCTTACAATCAGCCCCAGCATTTT.

The J gene is TRBJ2-3, the V gene TRBV7-6; 7 positions agree with TRBD2. Germline V gene sequence: CDR1 SGHVS, CDR2 FNYEAQ. V lost 5 bases, J lost 1 base, and 6 bases stayed unmatched. This CDR3 comprises 15 residues. CDR3 sequence (DNA): TGTGCCAGCAGCCTGGGCGGGGGTGGCACAGATACGCAGTATTTT. Residues: CASSLGGGGTDTQYF.

The genes are TRBV14 and TRBJ2-7, with a tentative D call TRBD1 (6 bases). The V end lost 6 bases, the J end lost 6 bases, and 21 bases lay between the germline ends. The CDR3 runs 15 residues. The germline V gene has CDR1 SGHDN and CDR2 FVKESK. Here the CDR3 reads CASSLQNLQGREQYF. CDR3 sequence (DNA): TGTGCCAGCAGTCTTCAGAACTTACAGGGACGCGAGCAGTACTTC.

This clonotype has only a few counts. V usage is TRBV20-1 and J usage is TRBJ1-1; the D is unclear. Germline CDR1 reads DFQATT; CDR2 reads SNEGSKA (reference sequence). Trimming cost V 0 bases and J 0 bases, with 14 bases left between them. The CDR3 loop spans 16 amino acids. DNA for the CDR3: TGCAGTGCTAGAGATCAGGACGGCCTAATGAACACTGAAGCTTTCTTT. This sequence encodes CSARDQDGLMNTEAFF.